The next 2 T cell receptor beta chains were all read from a single sample in a study of blood T cells in healthy people across ages. The second PCR ran roughly 6 to 12 cycles with a sample-barcoded 5' primer and J-beta primers. Each CDR3 protein is one row after TCRdb ran MiXCR on the 5' RACE reads. The sample lists fewer than 800,000 distinct CDR3 sequences; 20% to 25% were seen once. Input material: blood. These receptors all come from a man between 65 and 85 years old in good health.

The gene calls are TRBV7-2 and TRBJ1-2; TRBD1 agrees at 9 bases. This CDR3 is 15 amino acids long. Germline CDR1 reads SGHTA; CDR2 reads FQGNSA. V gave up 3 bases and J gave up 4 bases; unmatched junction bases: 6. The CDR3 DNA follows: TGTGCCAGCAGCTTGGACAGGGGAGAAAGCTATGGCTACACCTTC. Its protein is CASSLDRGESYGYTF. Filled out from reference TRBV7-2 and TRBJ1-2, the complete variable domain reads GAGVSQSPSNKVTEKGKDVELRCDPISGHTALYWYRQSLGQGLEFLIYFQGNSAPDKSGLPSDRFSAERTGGSVSTLTIQRTQQEDSAVYLCASSLDRGESYGYTFGSGTRLTVV.

This clonotype was picked up a small number of times. The chain carries TRBV24-1 and TRBJ1-2, with TRBD1 matching 8 bases. The V gene's germline CDR1 is KGHDR and CDR2 SFDVKD. CDR3 size: 14 residues. The ends lost 3 bases at V and 3 bases at J; junction bases unmatched: 2. The chain's CDR3 is CATSDMDRDYGYTF. As DNA, the CDR3 is TGTGCCACCAGTGATATGGACAGGGACTATGGCTACACCTTC.